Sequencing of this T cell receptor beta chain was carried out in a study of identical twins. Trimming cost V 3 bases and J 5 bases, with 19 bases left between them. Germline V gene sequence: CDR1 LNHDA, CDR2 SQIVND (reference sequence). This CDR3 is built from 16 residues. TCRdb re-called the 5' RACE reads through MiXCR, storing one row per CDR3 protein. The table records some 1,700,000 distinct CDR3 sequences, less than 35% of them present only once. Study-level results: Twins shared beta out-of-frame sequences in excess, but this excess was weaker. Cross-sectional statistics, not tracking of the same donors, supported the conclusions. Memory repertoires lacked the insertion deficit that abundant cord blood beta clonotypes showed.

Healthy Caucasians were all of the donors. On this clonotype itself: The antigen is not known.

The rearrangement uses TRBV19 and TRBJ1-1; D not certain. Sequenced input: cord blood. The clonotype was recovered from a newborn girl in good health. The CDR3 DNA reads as TGTGCCAGTAGTATCTCGCAAAGTAGGAGGGATACTGAAGCTTTCTTT. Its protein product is CASSISQSRRDTEAFF.